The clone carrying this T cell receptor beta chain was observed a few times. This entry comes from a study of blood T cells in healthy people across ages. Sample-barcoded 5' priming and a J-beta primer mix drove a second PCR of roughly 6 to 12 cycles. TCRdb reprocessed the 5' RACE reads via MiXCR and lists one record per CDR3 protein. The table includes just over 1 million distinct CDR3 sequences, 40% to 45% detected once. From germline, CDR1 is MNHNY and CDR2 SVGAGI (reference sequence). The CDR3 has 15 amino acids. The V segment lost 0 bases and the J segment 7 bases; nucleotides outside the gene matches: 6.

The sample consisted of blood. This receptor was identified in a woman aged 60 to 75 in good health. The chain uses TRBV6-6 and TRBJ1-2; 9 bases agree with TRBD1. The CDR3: CASSYSPGQGSGYTF. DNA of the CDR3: TGTGCCAGCAGTTACTCTCCGGGACAGGGATCTGGCTACACCTTC.